Listed here are 30 T cell receptor beta chains from one sample, sequenced in a study of blood T cell repertoires in COVID-19. The table came from immunoSEQ multiplex PCR; TCRdb's copy has only in-frame clones and leaves some out. The sample shows 130,000 or so clones, about four fifths of them seen only once. Sequencing used peripheral blood. The receptors come from a man younger than 40 with COVID-19, enrolled during active disease.

CDR3 nucleotides: TGTGCCACTGCCGGGACAGCAGCCTACGAGCAGTACTTC. Amino acid sequence: CATAGTAAYEQYF. This chain connects TRBV28 to TRBJ2-7; TRBD1 agrees at 7 bases. Germline values: CDR1 MDHEN, CDR2 SYDVKM. The CDR3 runs 13 residues. V lost 10 bases and J lost 2; bases outside the gene matches: 8.

There are a few counts of this clone. This chain's CDR3 is CASSSTGDGGQPQHF. The CDR3 region has the DNA TGCGCCAGCAGCAGTACAGGGGATGGGGGTCAGCCCCAGCATTTT. The rearrangement links TRBV5-1 to TRBJ1-5, with 7 bases fitting TRBD1. Germline lookup yields CDR1 SGHRS and CDR2 YFSETQ. Trimming took 4 bases from V and 6 from J; bases not matched to a gene: 10. CDR3 length equals 15 residues.

The gene calls are TRBV6-5 and TRBJ1-2, with D possibly TRBD1 on 6 matching bases. Trimming shortened V by 5 bases and J by 3 bases, and 10 bases separated the two germline ends. Germline V gene lookup returns CDR1 MNHEY and CDR2 SVGAGI. There are 13 residues in the CDR3. The CDR3 DNA reads as TGTGCCAGCAGTAGGACAGACTACTATGGCTACACCTTC. Protein product: CASSRTDYYGYTF.

This clone was counted only a few times. The V gene is TRBV11-3, the J gene TRBJ1-5; D perhaps matches TRBD1 (5 bases). Germline V CDR1 and CDR2: SGHNT, YENEEA. Trimming left V 1 base short and J 7 bases short, with 17 bases between. The CDR3 has 16 amino acids. The CDR3 protein is CASSLGDPGGEQPQHF. CDR3 DNA: TGTGCCAGCAGCTTAGGGGACCCGGGAGGGGAGCAGCCCCAGCATTTT. Based on the CDR3 plus reference TRBV11-3 and TRBJ1-5, the full variable domain is EAGVVQSPRYKIIEKKQPVAFWCNPISGHNTLYWYLQNLGQGPELLIRYENEEAVDDSQLPKDRFSAERLKGVDSTLKIQPAELGDSAVYLCASSLGDPGGEQPQHFGDGTRLSIL.

Details on this clone: The junction and the germline gene differ at one end; a read error may be behind it. The chain is built from TRBV7-7 and TRBJ2-1, with D unresolved. CDR1 is SSHAT, CDR2 FNYEAQ, per germline (reference sequence). The CDR3 totals 14 residues. The CDR3 loop reads CASSANSDYNEQFF. The CDR3 region has the DNA TGTGCTAGCAGCGCCAACTCTGACTACAATGAGCAGTTCTTC.

The V gene is TRBV5-4, the J gene TRBJ2-5, with TRBD1 as a possible D gene (5 bases). Trimming removed 2 bases from V and 5 bases from J, with 13 bases in between. CDR1 is SGHNT, CDR2 YYREEE, per germline (reference sequence). This CDR3 has 14 amino acids. CDR3 residues: CASSLGMGPETQYF. CDR3 bases: TGTGCCAGCAGCTTAGGAATGGGGCCGGAGACCCAGTACTTC.

The chain employs TRBV11-2 and TRBJ2-7; TRBD2 is a possible D gene (6 bases). CDR1 is SGHAT and CDR2 is FQNNGV in the germline V gene. With 3 bases removed from V and 2 bases from J, the gap between germline ends came to 11 bases. The CDR3 is 14 amino acids. CDR3 loop: CASSLGRTTYEQYF. The CDR3 coding sequence is TGTGCCAGCAGCTTGGGCAGGACTACCTACGAGCAGTACTTC.

This clone was seen more than once but under ten times. V gene TRBV28 combines with J gene TRBJ1-1; possibly TRBD1 for D (6 bases). The CDR3 runs to 12 residues. Germline loops: CDR1 MDHEN, CDR2 SYDVKM. The V and J ends lost 5 bases and 13 bases respectively, with 17 bases between them. The CDR3 is CASSTIQGRGFF. CDR3 in DNA: TGTGCCAGCAGTACAATACAGGGTAGGGGTTTCTTT.

V gene TRBV14 combines with J gene TRBJ2-7; the D gene is possibly TRBD2 (7 bases). Trimming stripped 1 base from V and 6 bases from J, with 13 bases between. Looked up from germline, CDR1 is SGHDN and CDR2 is FVKESK. CDR3 length: 14 residues. The DNA of the CDR3 is TGTGCCAGCAGCCAAGCTAGAGGGGGGGTCGAGCAGTACTTC. Translating gives CASSQARGGVEQYF.

This chain links TRBV9 with TRBJ2-7; D remains unclear. The germline V gene has CDR1 SGDLS and CDR2 YYNGEE. Trimming removed 0 bases at V and 2 bases at J, with 12 bases between. This CDR3 spans 15 amino acids. This chain's CDR3 is CASSVAYPATYEQYF. The DNA for the CDR3 is TGTGCCAGCAGCGTAGCTTATCCCGCGACCTACGAGCAGTACTTC.

The chain joins TRBV6-2 or TRBV6-3 to TRBJ1-5; D gene unclear. The germline V gene encodes CDR1 MNHEY and CDR2 SVGEGT. The CDR3 is 13 amino acids. Trimming shortened V by 2 bases and J by 4 bases, and 6 bases separated the two germline ends. The CDR3 region has the DNA TGTGCCAGCAGTTACGGCGGGAATCAGCCCCAGCATTTT. This translates into CASSYGGNQPQHF.

The V call is TRBV10-3, the J call TRBJ1-1; no clear D gene. The CDR3 runs to 14 residues. Germline V lookup: CDR1 ENHRY, CDR2 SYGVKD. V was trimmed by 0 bases and J by 6 bases, leaving 11 bases between them. The CDR3, as DNA: TGTGCCATCAGTGAGTCGGGGAGGGCGGCTGAAGCTTTCTTT. Residues: CAISESGRAAEAFF.

The chain is built from TRBV2 and TRBJ2-7; TRBD2 is a possible D gene (5 bases). The CDR3 is made up of 13 amino acids. Germline V gene lookup returns CDR1 SNHLY and CDR2 FYNNEI. V was trimmed by 10 bases and J by 1 base, leaving 14 bases between them. DNA for the CDR3: TGTGCCACCGCCCGAGCGGAGTCCTACGAGCAGTACTTC. Amino acid sequence: CATARAESYEQYF.

About this clone itself: At one end the junction does not follow the germline gene, possibly because of a read error. V usage is TRBV6-1 and J usage is TRBJ1-1; D may be TRBD1 (5 bases). Germline lookup yields CDR1 MNHNS and CDR2 SASEGT. The CDR3 is 15 amino acids. CDR3 DNA sequence: TGTGCCAGCAGCGAAGGGACTTCCAACGTCGCTGAAGCTTTCTTT. Its protein product is CASSEGTSNVAEAFF.

The J gene is TRBJ2-1, the V gene TRBV19, with 7 bases lining up with TRBD2. The germline CDR1 and CDR2 sequences are LNHDA and SQIVND (reference sequence). This CDR3 region has 15 residues. The junction had 8 bases not matched to a gene; V was cut back by 0 bases and J by 9 bases. CDR3: CASSIEGGPTVEQFF. CDR3 nucleotides: TGTGCCAGTAGTATAGAGGGAGGGCCGACGGTTGAGCAGTTCTTC.

The J gene is TRBJ2-4, the V gene TRBV10-1; 7 bases are shared with TRBD1. J was trimmed by 3 bases and V by 7 bases; bases with no gene match: 6. Germline values: CDR1 WNHNN, CDR2 SYGVQD (reference sequence). The CDR3 is 14 amino acids. CDR3 coding DNA: TGCGCCAGCAACCCGACAGGGTACAAAAACATTCAGTACTTC. Amino acids: CASNPTGYKNIQYF.

Only one count was recorded for this clone. The CDR3 DNA reads as TGTGCCAGCAGCCCGGACACCTCGGGAGCTTTCTTT. It codes for CASSPDTSGAFF. The chain joins TRBV7-6 to TRBJ1-1, with D possibly TRBD1 on 5 matching bases. The CDR3 sequence is 12 residues long. Trimming removed 5 bases at V and 10 bases at J, with 14 bases between. Germline V lookup: CDR1 SGHVS, CDR2 FNYEAQ.

With regard to this clone: This sample also contains other DNA sequences that code for the same CDR3. The rearrangement links TRBV3-1 (or the pseudogene TRBV3-2) to TRBJ1-2, with a weak D call TRBD1 (5 bases). The CDR3 extends over 14 amino acids. Trimming left V 1 base short and J 8 bases short, with 14 bases between. Germline loops: CDR1 LGHDT, CDR2 YNNKEL (reference sequence). CDR3 sequence reads: CASSQGSGGRGYTF. CDR3 coding DNA: TGTGCCAGCAGCCAAGGGTCGGGGGGAAGGGGCTACACCTTC.

J is TRBJ2-5 and V is TRBV7-2; a weak D match, TRBD2 (6 bases). Germline-derived CDR1 and CDR2 are SGHTA and FQGNSA. This CDR3 has 13 amino acids. The germline V and J ends were trimmed by 3 bases and 5 bases, with 10 bases remaining between them. The CDR3 sequence: CASSLRSGETQYF. The CDR3 DNA reads TGTGCCAGCAGCTTGAGAAGCGGGGAGACCCAGTACTTC.

The chain has TRBV5-4 and TRBJ1-4, with D possibly being TRBD1 (6 bases). Germline assignment: CDR1 SGHNT and CDR2 YYREEE (reference sequence). This CDR3 has 14 residues. V lost 4 bases and J lost 4, with 11 bases in between. The DNA for the CDR3 is TGTGCCAGCAGCCAGGACAGCCTTAATGAAAAACTGTTTTTT. Translation: CASSQDSLNEKLFF.

The V call is TRBV7-2, the J call TRBJ1-5, with 7 bases identical to TRBD1. This CDR3 is 17 amino acids long. The V segment lost 5 bases and the J segment 1 base; nucleotides outside the gene matches: 11. The germline V gene encodes CDR1 SGHTA and CDR2 FQGNSA. The CDR3: CASSPKTGSRSNQPQHF. CDR3 DNA: TGTGCCAGCAGCCCTAAGACAGGGTCTAGGAGCAATCAGCCCCAGCATTTT.

The CDR3 loop is CASSLGRGSYGYTF. DNA of the CDR3: TGCGCCAGCAGCCTCGGACGGGGTTCCTATGGCTACACCTTC. This rearrangement joins TRBV5-1 to TRBJ1-2; D unresolved. This CDR3 comprises 14 residues. V dropped 4 bases and J dropped 4 bases, with 14 bases sitting between them. Germline values: CDR1 SGHRS, CDR2 YFSETQ.

The V gene is TRBV30, the J gene TRBJ2-7; TRBD2 aligns across 12 bases. V gave up 7 bases and J gave up 6 bases; unmatched junction bases: 19. Germline CDR1 and CDR2: GTSNPN and SVGIG (reference sequence). This CDR3 comprises 17 residues. This chain's CDR3 is CAFTSGRSPRSTAEQYF. The CDR3 coding sequence is TGTGCCTTCACTAGCGGGAGGTCGCCTCGTTCTACGGCCGAGCAGTACTTC.

The CDR3 here is CASSKQGHSGNTIYF. Here the CDR3 DNA reads TGTGCCAGCAGTAAACAGGGCCACTCTGGAAACACCATATATTTT. J is TRBJ1-3 and V is TRBV27; perhaps TRBD1 as D (6 bases). The V and J ends lost 5 bases and 0 bases respectively, with 11 bases between them. The CDR3 is 15 residues long. Germline V gives CDR1 MNHEY, CDR2 SMNVEV (reference sequence).

The rearrangement links TRBV7-3 to TRBJ2-5; D gene uncertain. The CDR3 runs 13 residues. Germline V gene data show CDR1 as SGHTA and CDR2 as FQGTGA. Trimming removed 4 bases at V and 3 bases at J, with 9 bases between. This chain's CDR3 is CASSSNNKETQYF. The CDR3 DNA reads as TGTGCCAGCAGCTCGAACAATAAAGAGACCCAGTACTTC.

The chain employs TRBV9 and TRBJ2-3, with 12 bases lining up with TRBD2. This CDR3 comprises 15 residues. The junction had 2 bases not matched to a gene; V was cut back by 0 bases and J by 6 bases. Germline CDR1 and CDR2: SGDLS and YYNGEE. Here the CDR3 DNA reads TGTGCCAGCAGCGTAGCTAGCGGGAGGGTGGATACGCAGTATTTT. It encodes CASSVASGRVDTQYF.

On this clone: Other DNA sequences within the sample encode an identical CDR3. The CDR3 sequence: CSGGLNNEQFF. CDR3 DNA: TGCAGCGGAGGACTTAACAATGAGCAGTTCTTC. The chain uses TRBV29-1 and TRBJ2-1; maybe TRBD2 (5 bases). The CDR3 runs to 11 residues. The germline V gene has CDR1 SQVTM and CDR2 ANQGSEA. Trimming shortened V by 7 bases and J by 5 bases, and 9 bases separated the two germline ends.

In this sample, this clone turned up once. CDR3 nucleotide sequence: TGTGCCAGCAGCCTGGGGACAGTGAACACTGAAGCTTTCTTT. Its protein is CASSLGTVNTEAFF. The chain has TRBV5-4 and TRBJ1-1; the match to TRBD1 covers 7 bases. The CDR3 totals 14 residues. In germline, CDR1 is SGHNT, CDR2 YYREEE (reference sequence). V was clipped by 4 bases and J by 0 bases; unmatched bases: 3.

The chain combines TRBV6-5 with TRBJ1-5; 8 bases fit TRBD1. The CDR3 totals 15 residues. In germline, CDR1 is MNHEY, CDR2 SVGAGI. Unmatched junction bases numbered 8, after V lost 6 bases and J lost 4 bases. As DNA, the CDR3 is TGTGCCAGCAGCATCCGGACAGGGACTAATCAGCCCCAGCATTTT. Translating it yields CASSIRTGTNQPQHF.

The V call is TRBV5-1, the J call TRBJ2-3, with TRBD2 matching over 8 bases. The V gene end was trimmed by 2 bases and the J gene end by 6 bases; junction bases not matched to a gene: 8. The CDR3 spans 15 residues. Germline V gene sequence: CDR1 SGHRS, CDR2 YFSETQ. The CDR3: CASSFSSGSGDTQYF. As DNA, the CDR3 is TGCGCCAGCAGCTTTTCAAGCGGGAGTGGCGATACGCAGTATTTT.